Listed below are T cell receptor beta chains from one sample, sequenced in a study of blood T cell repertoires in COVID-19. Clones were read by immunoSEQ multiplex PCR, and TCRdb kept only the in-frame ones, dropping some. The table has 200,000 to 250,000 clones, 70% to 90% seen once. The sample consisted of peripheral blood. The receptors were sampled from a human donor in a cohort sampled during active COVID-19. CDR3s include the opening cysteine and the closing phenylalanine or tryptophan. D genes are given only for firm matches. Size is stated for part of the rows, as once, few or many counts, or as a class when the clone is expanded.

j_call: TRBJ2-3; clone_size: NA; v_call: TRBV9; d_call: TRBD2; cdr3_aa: CASSVAPSGGKDTQYF; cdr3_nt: TGTGCCAGCAGCGTAGCGCCTAGCGGGGGCAAGGATACGCAGTATTTT
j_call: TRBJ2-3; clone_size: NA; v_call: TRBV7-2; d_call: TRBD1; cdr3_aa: CASSQPGTGGADTQYF; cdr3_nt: TGTGCCAGCAGTCAACCCGGGACAGGGGGGGCAGATACGCAGTATTTT
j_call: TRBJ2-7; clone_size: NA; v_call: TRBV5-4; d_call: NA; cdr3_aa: CASSPTRRRSYEQYF; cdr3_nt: TGTGCCAGCAGCCCGACGCGCAGGCGCTCCTACGAGCAGTACTTC
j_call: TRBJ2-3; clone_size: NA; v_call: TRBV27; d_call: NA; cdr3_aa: CASSGRNTDTQYF; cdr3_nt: TGTGCCAGCAGCGGCAGGAACACAGATACGCAGTATTTT
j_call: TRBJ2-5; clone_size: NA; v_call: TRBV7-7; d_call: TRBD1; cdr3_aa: CASSRGTAQETQYF; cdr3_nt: TGTGCTAGCAGCCGTGGGACAGCACAAGAGACCCAGTACTTC
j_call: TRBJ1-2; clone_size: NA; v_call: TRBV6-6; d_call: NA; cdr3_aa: CASSYFMGGDYGYTF; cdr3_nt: TGTGCCAGCAGTTACTTTATGGGCGGGGACTATGGCTACACCTTC
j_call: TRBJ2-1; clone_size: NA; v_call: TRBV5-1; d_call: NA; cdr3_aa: CASSLGEKQFF; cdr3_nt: TGCGCCAGCAGCTTGGGAGAAAAGCAGTTCTTC
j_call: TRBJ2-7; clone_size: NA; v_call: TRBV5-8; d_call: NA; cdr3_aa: CASSSKGHLYEQYF; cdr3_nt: TGTGCCAGCAGCTCAAAGGGACACCTCTACGAGCAGTACTTC
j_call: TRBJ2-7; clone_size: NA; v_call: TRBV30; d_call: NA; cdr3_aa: CAWADSFYEQYF; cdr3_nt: TGTGCCTGGGCCGATAGTTTTTACGAGCAGTACTTC
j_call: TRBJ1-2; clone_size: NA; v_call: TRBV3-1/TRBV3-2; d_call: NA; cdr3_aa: CASSQALLGGGRRYGYTF; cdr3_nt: TGTGCCAGCAGCCAAGCCCTATTAGGGGGGGGAAGAAGGTATGGCTACACCTTC
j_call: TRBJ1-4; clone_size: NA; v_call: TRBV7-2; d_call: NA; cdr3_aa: CASSLKEKLFF; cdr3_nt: TGTGCCAGCAGCCTAAAGGAAAAACTGTTTTTT
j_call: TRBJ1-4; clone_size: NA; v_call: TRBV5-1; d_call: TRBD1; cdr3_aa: CASSWRDRGAEKLFF; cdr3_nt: TGCGCCAGCAGCTGGAGGGACAGGGGCGCGGAAAAACTGTTTTTT
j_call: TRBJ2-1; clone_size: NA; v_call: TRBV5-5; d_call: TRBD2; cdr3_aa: CASSLVRAGGLKFNEQFF; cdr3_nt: TGTGCCAGCAGCCTCGTTAGGGCGGGGGGCCTTAAGTTCAATGAGCAGTTCTTC
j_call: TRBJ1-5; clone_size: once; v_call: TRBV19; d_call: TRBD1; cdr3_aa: CASSQDRGRQPQHF; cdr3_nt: TGTGCCAGTAGTCAGGACAGGGGGCGTCAGCCCCAGCATTTT
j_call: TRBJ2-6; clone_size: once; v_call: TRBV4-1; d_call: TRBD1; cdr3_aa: CASSQTGGLGSGANVLTF; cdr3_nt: TGCGCCAGCAGCCAAACAGGGGGCTTAGGCTCTGGGGCCAACGTCCTGACTTTC
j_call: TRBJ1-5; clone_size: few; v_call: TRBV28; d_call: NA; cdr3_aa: CASSLPPAVNQPQHF; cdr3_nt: TGTGCCAGCAGCCTCCCTCCAGCGGTGAATCAGCCCCAGCATTTT
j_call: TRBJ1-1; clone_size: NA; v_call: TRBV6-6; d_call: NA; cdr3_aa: CASSYGEWTEAFF; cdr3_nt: TGTGCCAGCAGTTACGGGGAGTGGACTGAAGCTTTCTTT
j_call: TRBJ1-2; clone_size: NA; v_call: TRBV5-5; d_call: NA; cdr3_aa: CASSPSTGGDYGYTF; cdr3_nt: TGTGCCAGCAGCCCCTCGACAGGAGGCGACTATGGCTACACCTTC
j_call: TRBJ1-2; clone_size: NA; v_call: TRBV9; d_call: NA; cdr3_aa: CASSVDGGAGNGYTF; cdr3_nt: TGTGCCAGCAGCGTAGATGGGGGGGCAGGGAATGGCTACACCTTC
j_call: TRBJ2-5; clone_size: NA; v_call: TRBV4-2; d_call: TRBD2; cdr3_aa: CASSRETSGIQETQYF; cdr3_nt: TGTGCCAGCAGCCGAGAGACTAGCGGGATACAAGAGACCCAGTACTTC
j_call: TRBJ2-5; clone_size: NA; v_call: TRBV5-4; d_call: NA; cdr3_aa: CASSLDVRSNRIETQYF; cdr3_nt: TGTGCCAGCAGCTTGGATGTACGGTCCAACAGGATAGAGACCCAGTACTTC
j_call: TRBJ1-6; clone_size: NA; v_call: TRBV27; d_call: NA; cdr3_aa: CASSPGAASSYNSPLHF; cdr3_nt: TGTGCCAGCAGTCCTGGGGCAGCCAGCTCCTATAATTCACCCCTCCACTTT
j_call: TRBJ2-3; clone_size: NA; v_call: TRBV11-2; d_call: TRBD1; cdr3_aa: CASSLSLSGTGWDTQYF; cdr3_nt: TGTGCCAGCAGCTTAAGCCTTTCCGGGACAGGGTGGGATACGCAGTATTTT
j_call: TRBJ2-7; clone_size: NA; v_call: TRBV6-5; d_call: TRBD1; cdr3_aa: CASSRQGVTEQYF; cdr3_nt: TGTGCCAGCAGTCGACAGGGTGTAACGGAGCAGTACTTC
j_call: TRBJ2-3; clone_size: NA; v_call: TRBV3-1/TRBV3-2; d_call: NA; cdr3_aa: CASSQGQEFTDTQYF; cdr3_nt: TGTGCCAGCAGCCAAGGACAGGAGTTCACAGATACGCAGTATTTT
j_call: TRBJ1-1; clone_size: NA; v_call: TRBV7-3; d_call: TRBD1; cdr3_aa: CASSPRQGGLAFF; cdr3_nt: TGTGCCAGCAGCCCGCGACAGGGAGGTTTAGCTTTCTTT
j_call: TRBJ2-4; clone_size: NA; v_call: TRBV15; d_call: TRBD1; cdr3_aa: CATSRETGWENIQYF; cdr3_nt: TGTGCCACCAGCAGAGAGACAGGGTGGGAAAACATTCAGTACTTC
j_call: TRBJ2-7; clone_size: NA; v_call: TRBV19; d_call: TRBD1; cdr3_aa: CASSKNPGQLNEQYF; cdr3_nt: TGTGCCAGCTCAAAAAATCCGGGACAGTTAAACGAGCAGTACTTC
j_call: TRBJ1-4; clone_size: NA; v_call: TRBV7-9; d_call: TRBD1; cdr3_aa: CASSSDRGNEKLFF; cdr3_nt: TGTGCCAGCAGCTCAGACAGGGGTAATGAAAAACTGTTTTTT